The 4 T cell receptor beta chains presented below share a single source sample, sequenced in a study of blood T cell repertoires in COVID-19. TCRdb keeps only in-frame clones here, not all; method: immunoSEQ multiplex PCR. The sample lists over 250,000 clones, around 90% occurring once. Sequenced: PBMCs or T cells enriched from blood (not recorded which). The receptors originated from a woman younger than 35 who had recovered from COVID-19.

The chain couples TRBV28 to TRBJ2-5, with 9 bases lining up with TRBD1. The ends lost 3 bases at V and 1 base at J; junction bases unmatched: 6. This CDR3 has 16 amino acids. Germline V gives CDR1 MDHEN, CDR2 SYDVKM. CDR3 sequence: CASSFHRDRVQETQYF. The CDR3 region has the DNA TGTGCCAGCAGTTTCCACCGGGACAGGGTCCAAGAGACCCAGTACTTC.

V is TRBV6-5 and J is TRBJ1-2, with 7 bases that match TRBD1. J lost 2 bases, V lost 6 bases, and 3 bases had no gene match. This CDR3 has 13 amino acids. Germline V gene sequence: CDR1 MNHEY, CDR2 SVGAGI. CDR3 sequence: CASRETGNYGYTF. The CDR3 bases are TGTGCCAGCAGGGAGACAGGGAACTATGGCTACACCTTC.

This clone showed up just once. The rearrangement uses TRBV7-3 and TRBJ2-1, with a possible D match to TRBD2 (6 bases). Trimming shortened V by 4 bases and J by 3 bases, and 10 bases separated the two germline ends. CDR3 length: 14 amino acids. Germline CDR1 and CDR2: SGHTA and FQGTGA. The CDR3 nucleotides read TGTGCCAGCAGCTCGCAGACTAGCTACAATGAGCAGTTCTTC. Its translation is CASSSQTSYNEQFF.

This clone was seen a handful of times. V and J are TRBV6-5 and TRBJ1-4; D not certain. Germline loops: CDR1 MNHEY, CDR2 SVGAGI. This CDR3 has 15 residues. Trimming took 2 bases from V and 7 from J, leaving 14 bases between them. CDR3 amino acids: CASSYVPGSGEKLFF. CDR3 sequence (DNA): TGTGCCAGCAGTTACGTCCCGGGTTCGGGTGAAAAACTGTTTTTT.